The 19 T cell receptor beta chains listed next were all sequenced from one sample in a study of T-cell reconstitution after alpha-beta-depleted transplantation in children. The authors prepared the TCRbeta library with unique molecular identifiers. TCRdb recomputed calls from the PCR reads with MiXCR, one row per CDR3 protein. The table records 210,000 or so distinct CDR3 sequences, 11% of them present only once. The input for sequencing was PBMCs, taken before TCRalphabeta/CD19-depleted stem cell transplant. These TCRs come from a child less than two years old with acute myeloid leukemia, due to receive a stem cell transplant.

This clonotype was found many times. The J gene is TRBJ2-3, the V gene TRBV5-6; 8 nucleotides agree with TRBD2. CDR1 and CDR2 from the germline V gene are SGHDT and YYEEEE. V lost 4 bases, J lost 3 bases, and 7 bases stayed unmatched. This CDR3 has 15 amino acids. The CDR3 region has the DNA TGTGCCAGCAGCCATACTAGCGGATGGACAGATACGCAGTATTTT. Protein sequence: CASSHTSGWTDTQYF.

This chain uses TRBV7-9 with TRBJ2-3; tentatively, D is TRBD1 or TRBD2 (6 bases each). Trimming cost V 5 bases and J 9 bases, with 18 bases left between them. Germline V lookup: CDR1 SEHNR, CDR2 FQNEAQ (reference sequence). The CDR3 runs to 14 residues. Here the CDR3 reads CASSQDGGGVTQYF. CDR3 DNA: TGTGCCAGCAGCCAAGACGGGGGCGGGGTAACGCAGTATTTT.

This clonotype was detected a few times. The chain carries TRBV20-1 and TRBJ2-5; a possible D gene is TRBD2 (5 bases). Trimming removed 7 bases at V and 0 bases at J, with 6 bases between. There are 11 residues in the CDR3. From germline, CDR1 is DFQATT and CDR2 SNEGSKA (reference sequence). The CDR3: CSGTDQETQYF. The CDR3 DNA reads TGCAGTGGGACTGACCAAGAGACCCAGTACTTC.

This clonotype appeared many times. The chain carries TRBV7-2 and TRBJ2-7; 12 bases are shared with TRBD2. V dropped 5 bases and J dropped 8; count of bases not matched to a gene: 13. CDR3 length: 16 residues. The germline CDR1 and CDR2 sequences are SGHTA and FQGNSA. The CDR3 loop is CASSQRLAGDPRQQYF. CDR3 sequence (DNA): TGTGCCAGCAGCCAACGACTAGCGGGAGACCCCCGACAGCAGTACTTC.

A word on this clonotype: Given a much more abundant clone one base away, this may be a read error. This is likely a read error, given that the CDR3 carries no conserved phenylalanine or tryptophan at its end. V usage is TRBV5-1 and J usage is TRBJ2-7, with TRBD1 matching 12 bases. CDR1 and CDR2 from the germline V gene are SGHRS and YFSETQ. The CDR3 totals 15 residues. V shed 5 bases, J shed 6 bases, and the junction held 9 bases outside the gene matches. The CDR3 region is CASSSRDRGPLEQYL. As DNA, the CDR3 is TGCGCCAGCAGTTCCCGGGACAGGGGGCCACTCGAGCAGTACCTC.

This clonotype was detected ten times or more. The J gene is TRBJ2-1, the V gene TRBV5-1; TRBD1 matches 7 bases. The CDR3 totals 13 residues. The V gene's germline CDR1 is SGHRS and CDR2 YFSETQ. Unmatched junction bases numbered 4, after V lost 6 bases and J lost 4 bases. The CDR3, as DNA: TGCGCCAGCAACAGGGACAGATACAATGAGCAGTTCTTC. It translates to CASNRDRYNEQFF.

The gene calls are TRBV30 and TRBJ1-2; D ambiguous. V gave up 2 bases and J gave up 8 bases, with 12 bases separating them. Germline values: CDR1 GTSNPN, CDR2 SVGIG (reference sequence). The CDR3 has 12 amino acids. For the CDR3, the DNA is TGTGCCTGGAGTCCCAGTCTTAGGGGCTACACCTTC. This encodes CAWSPSLRGYTF.

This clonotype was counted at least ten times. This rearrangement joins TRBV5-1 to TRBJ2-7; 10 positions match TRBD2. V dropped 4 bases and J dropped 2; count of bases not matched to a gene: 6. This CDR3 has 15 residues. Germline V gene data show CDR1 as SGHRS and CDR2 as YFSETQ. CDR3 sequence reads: CASSRAGGSPYEQYF. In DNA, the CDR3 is TGCGCCAGCAGCCGAGCGGGAGGGTCTCCCTACGAGCAGTACTTC.

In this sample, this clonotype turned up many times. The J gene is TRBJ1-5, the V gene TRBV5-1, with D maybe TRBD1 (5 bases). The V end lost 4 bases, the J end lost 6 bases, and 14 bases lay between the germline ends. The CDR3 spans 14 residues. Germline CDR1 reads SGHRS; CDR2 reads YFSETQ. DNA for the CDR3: TGCGCCAGCAGCGTCGGGACGGGTGCTCAGCCCCAGCATTTT. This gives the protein CASSVGTGAQPQHF. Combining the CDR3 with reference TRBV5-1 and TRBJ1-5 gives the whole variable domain KAGVTQTPRYLIKTRGQQVTLSCSPISGHRSVSWYQQTPGQGLQFLFEYFSETQRNKGNFPGRFSGRQFSNSRSEMNVSTLELGDSALYLCASSVGTGAQPQHFGDGTRLSIL.

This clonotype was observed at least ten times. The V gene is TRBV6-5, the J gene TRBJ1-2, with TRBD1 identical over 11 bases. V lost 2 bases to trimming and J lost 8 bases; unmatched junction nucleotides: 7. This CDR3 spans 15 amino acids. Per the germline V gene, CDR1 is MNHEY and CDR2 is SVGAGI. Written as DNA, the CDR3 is TGTGCCAGCAGTTACGCGGACAGGGGGCAGGGGGGCTACACCTTC. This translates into CASSYADRGQGGYTF.

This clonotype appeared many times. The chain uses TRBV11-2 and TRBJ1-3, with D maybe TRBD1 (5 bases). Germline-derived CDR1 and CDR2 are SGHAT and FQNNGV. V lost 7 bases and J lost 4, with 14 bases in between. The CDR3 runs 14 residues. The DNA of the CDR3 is TGTGCCAGCAAACCTTGGGACGTCGGAAACACCATATATTTT. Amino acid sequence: CASKPWDVGNTIYF.

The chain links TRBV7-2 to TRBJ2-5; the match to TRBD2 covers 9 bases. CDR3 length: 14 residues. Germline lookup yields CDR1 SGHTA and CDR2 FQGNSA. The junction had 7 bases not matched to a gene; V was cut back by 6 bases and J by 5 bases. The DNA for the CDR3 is TGTGCCAGCAGTATTAGCGGGGGCCCCGAGACCCAGTACTTC. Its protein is CASSISGGPETQYF.

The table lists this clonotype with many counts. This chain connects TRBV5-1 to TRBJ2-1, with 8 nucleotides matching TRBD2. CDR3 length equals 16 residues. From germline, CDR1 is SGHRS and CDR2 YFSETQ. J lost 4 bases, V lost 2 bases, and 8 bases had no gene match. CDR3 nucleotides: TGCGCCAGCAGCTTTGTGGGGGTAGCGGGGTACAATGAGCAGTTCTTC. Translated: CASSFVGVAGYNEQFF.

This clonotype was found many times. CDR3: CSARDLRVPSYEQYF. The CDR3 coding sequence is TGCAGTGCTAGAGATCTCCGGGTCCCCTCCTACGAGCAGTACTTC. The genes are TRBV20-1 and TRBJ2-7; D gene unclear. The CDR3 contains 15 residues. The ends were cut back, 0 bases at V and 0 bases at J, with 12 bases in the middle. CDR1 and CDR2 from the germline V gene are DFQATT and SNEGSKA (reference sequence).

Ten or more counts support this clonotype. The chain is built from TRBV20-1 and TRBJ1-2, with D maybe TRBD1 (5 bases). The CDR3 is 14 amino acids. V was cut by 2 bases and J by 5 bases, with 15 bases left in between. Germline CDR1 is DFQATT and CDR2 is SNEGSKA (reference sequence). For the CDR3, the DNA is TGCAGTGCTAGATGGGGGATCAGGCGATATGGCTACACCTTC. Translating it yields CSARWGIRRYGYTF.

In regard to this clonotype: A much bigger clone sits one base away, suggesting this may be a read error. The CDR3 nucleotides are TGTGCCAGCAGTGAAGCGGGAGGGCCCGGCGCAGATACGCAGTATTTT. It specifies CASSEAGGPGADTQYF. The V and J genes are TRBV2 and TRBJ2-3; 7 bases line up with TRBD2. Germline trimming cut 0 bases from V and 4 bases from J; bases unmatched to any gene: 7. Germline assignment: CDR1 SNHLY and CDR2 FYNNEI. The CDR3 runs to 16 residues.

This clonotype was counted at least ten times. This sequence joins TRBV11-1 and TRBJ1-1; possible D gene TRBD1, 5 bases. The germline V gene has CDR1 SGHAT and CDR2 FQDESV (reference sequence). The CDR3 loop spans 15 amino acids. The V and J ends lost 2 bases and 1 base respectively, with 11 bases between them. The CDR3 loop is CASSLFGGPNTEAFF. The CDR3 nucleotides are TGTGCCAGCAGCTTATTCGGGGGTCCGAACACTGAAGCTTTCTTT.

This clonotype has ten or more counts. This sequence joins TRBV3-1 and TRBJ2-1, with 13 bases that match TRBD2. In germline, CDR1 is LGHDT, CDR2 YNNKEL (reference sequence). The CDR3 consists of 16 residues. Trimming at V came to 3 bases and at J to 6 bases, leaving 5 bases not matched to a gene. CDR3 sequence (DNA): TGTGCCAGCAGCCACGGGACTAGCGGGATGGGCAATGAGCAGTTCTTC. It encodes CASSHGTSGMGNEQFF.

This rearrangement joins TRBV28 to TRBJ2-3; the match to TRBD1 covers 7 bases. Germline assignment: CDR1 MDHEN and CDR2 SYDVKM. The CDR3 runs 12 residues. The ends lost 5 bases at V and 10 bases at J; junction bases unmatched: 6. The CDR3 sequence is CASSLPGTAQYF. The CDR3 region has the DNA TGTGCCAGCAGTCTGCCCGGGACAGCGCAGTATTTT.